The rows below give T cell receptor beta chains drawn from one sample of a study of blood T cell repertoires in COVID-19. Here immunoSEQ multiplex PCR was the method, and the copy in TCRdb shows in-frame clones only, minus some. The sample includes almost 200,000 clones, 70% to 90% of them seen just once. The sample was peripheral blood. The receptor set was obtained from a woman aged 65 to 85 with acute or convalescent COVID-19. The CDR3 runs from the conserved cysteine through the conserved F or W. The D gene is left open where the match is weak. Not every row has a clone size; where given, it reads once, few, many or a size class.

TRBD1 TRBJ1-2 - TRBV28 CASSLTGVSGYTF TGTGCCAGCAGTCTGACAGGGGTAAGCGGCTACACCTTC
- TRBJ2-1 - TRBV27 CASSSFPRAYNEQFF TGTGCCAGCAGTTCGTTTCCCCGCGCCTACAATGAGCAGTTCTTC
TRBD2 TRBJ2-5 - TRBV7-8 CASSPSGGETQYF TGTGCCAGCAGCCCTAGCGGGGGAGAGACCCAGTACTTC
- TRBJ1-2 - TRBV5-1 CASSADPWQGSYGYTF TGCGCCAGCAGCGCTGACCCGTGGCAGGGGAGCTATGGCTACACCTTC
- TRBJ1-2 once TRBV13 CASSLRLIGGYTF TGTGCCAGCAGCTTGAGACTCATAGGCGGCTACACCTTC
- TRBJ1-5 - TRBV6-2/TRBV6-3 CASSVSQLPQHF TGTGCCAGCAGTGTCTCACAGCTGCCCCAGCATTTT
- TRBJ2-7 - TRBV3-1/TRBV3-2 CASSRGGVPYEQYF TGTGCCAGCAGCCGAGGAGGGGTTCCCTACGAGCAGTACTTC
- TRBJ2-7 - TRBV11-2 CASSLGGRARGYEQYF TGTGCCAGCAGCTTAGGCGGCCGGGCTCGGGGCTACGAGCAGTACTTC
TRBD2 TRBJ2-3 once TRBV5-1 CASSLGLAGAGTPTDTQYF TGCGCCAGCAGCTTGGGACTAGCGGGGGCTGGGACCCCCACAGATACGCAGTATTTT
TRBD1 TRBJ1-4 - TRBV5-4 CASSSGQGVEKLFF TGTGCCAGCAGCTCGGGACAGGGGGTTGAAAAACTGTTTTTT
TRBD1 TRBJ1-4 - TRBV10-3 CAISEKGRQGNEKLFF TGTGCCATCAGTGAGAAGGGCCGACAGGGCAATGAAAAACTGTTTTTT
- TRBJ2-5 - TRBV18 CASSPNRREETQYF TGTGCCAGCTCACCGAATCGCAGGGAAGAGACCCAGTACTTC
- TRBJ2-7 - TRBV18 CASSREVGSSYEQYF TGTGCCAGCTCACGCGAGGTAGGAAGCTCCTACGAGCAGTACTTC
- TRBJ1-2 - TRBV19 CASSIGRSGGYTF TGTGCCAGTAGTATAGGTCGGAGCGGCGGCTACACCTTC
TRBD1 TRBJ2-5 few TRBV6-1 CASSERQGTSQETQYF TGTGCCAGCAGTGAGCGACAGGGGACGTCCCAAGAGACCCAGTACTTC
- TRBJ2-1 few TRBV28 CASGASRFNEQFF TGTGCCAGCGGGGCTAGTCGGTTTAATGAGCAGTTCTTC
- TRBJ1-1 - TRBV7-3 CASSLGGRPNTEAFF TGTGCCAGCAGCTTAGGAGGGCGTCCGAACACTGAAGCTTTCTTT
TRBD2 TRBJ2-2 few TRBV10-3 CATGTSGGGELFF TGTGCCACCGGGACTAGCGGCGGCGGGGAGCTGTTTTTT
- TRBJ2-7 - TRBV11-2 CASSFSTPPLSYEQYF TGTGCCAGCAGCTTCTCTACCCCACCCCTCTCCTACGAGCAGTACTTC
- TRBJ2-3 - TRBV3-1/TRBV3-2 CASSQAGTDTQYF TGTGCCAGCAGCCAGGCCGGCACAGATACGCAGTATTTT
TRBD2 TRBJ2-1 - TRBV6-4 CASRPTSGVPNEQFF TGTGCCAGCAGACCTACTAGCGGGGTCCCAAATGAGCAGTTCTTC
TRBD1 TRBJ2-5 - TRBV10-1 CASSPGQAQETQYF TGCGCCAGCAGTCCGGGACAGGCCCAAGAGACCCAGTACTTC
- TRBJ1-2 once TRBV24-1 CATSAGNYGYTF TGTGCCACCAGTGCAGGGAACTATGGCTACACCTTC
- TRBJ1-3 - TRBV12-3/TRBV12-4 CASSFSGGNTIYF TGTGCCAGCAGTTTCTCAGGGGGAAACACCATATATTTT
- TRBJ1-6 - TRBV4-1 CASSQGVSSPLHF TGCGCCAGCAGCCAAGGCGTGTCTTCACCCCTCCACTTT
- TRBJ2-7 - TRBV5-5 CASSWRDPFEQYF TGTGCCAGCAGCTGGAGGGATCCCTTTGAGCAGTACTTC
TRBD1 TRBJ1-5 - TRBV5-4 CASSSTGPGGPQHF TGTGCCAGCAGCTCGACAGGGCCCGGGGGGCCCCAGCATTTT
- TRBJ1-2 - TRBV5-1 CASSLDSFLSGYTF TGCGCCAGCAGCTTGGACAGTTTTCTTTCTGGCTACACCTTC
- TRBJ2-2 - TRBV7-6 CASSLGGNTGELFF TGTGCCAGCAGTCTTGGGGGCAACACCGGGGAGCTGTTTTTT
TRBD1 TRBJ1-2 - TRBV7-9 CASSRDRGNYGYTF TGTGCCAGCAGCCGGGACAGGGGGAACTATGGCTACACCTTC
- TRBJ1-2 once TRBV27 CASSLFPGAYGYTF TGTGCCAGCAGTTTGTTTCCAGGGGCCTATGGCTACACCTTC
TRBD2 TRBJ2-2 - TRBV10-3 CAIGLAGGMNTGELFF TGTGCCATCGGTCTAGCGGGGGGTATGAACACCGGGGAGCTGTTTTTT